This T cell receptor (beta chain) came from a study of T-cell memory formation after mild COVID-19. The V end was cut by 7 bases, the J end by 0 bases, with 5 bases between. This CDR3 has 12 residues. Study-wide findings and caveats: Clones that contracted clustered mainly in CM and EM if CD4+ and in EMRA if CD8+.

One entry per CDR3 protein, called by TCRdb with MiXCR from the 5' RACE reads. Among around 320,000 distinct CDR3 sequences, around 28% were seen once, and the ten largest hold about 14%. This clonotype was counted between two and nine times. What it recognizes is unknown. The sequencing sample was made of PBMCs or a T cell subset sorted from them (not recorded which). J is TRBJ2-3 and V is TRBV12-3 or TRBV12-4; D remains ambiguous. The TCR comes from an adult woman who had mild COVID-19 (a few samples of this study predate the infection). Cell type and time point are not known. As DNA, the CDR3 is TGTGCCAGCACCGGAAGCACAGATACGCAGTATTTT. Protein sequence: CASTGSTDTQYF.